Shown below are 14 T cell receptor beta chains from a single sample sequenced in a study of T cell repertoires and HLA-DP antigens. The antigens these receptors bind are not known. The method was immunoSEQ multiplex PCR; TCRdb's version includes in-frame clones alone and lacks a portion of them. Of 90,000 to 130,000 clones listed, around 93% were seen once; the top ten hold roughly 0.3%. Material: CD4+ T cells from PBMCs. These receptors were taken from a woman younger than 30 in good health and CMV-seronegative.

The rearrangement joins TRBV5-6 to TRBJ2-7; weak D call: TRBD1 (5 bases). There are 14 residues in the CDR3. The V end was cut by 1 base, the J end by 3 bases, with 11 bases between. Germline loops: CDR1 SGHDT, CDR2 YYEEEE. In DNA, the CDR3 is TGTGCCAGCAGCTTGAGGGGAACGGGCTACGAGCAGTACTTC. Protein product: CASSLRGTGYEQYF.

This chain uses TRBV6-1 with TRBJ1-5, with unresolved D. Germline lookup yields CDR1 MNHNS and CDR2 SASEGT. With 8 bases removed from V and 6 bases from J, the gap between germline ends came to 14 bases. The CDR3 contains 13 residues. The CDR3 DNA reads TGTGCCAGCTGGATGGGCGGGCGTCAGCCCCAGCATTTT. Amino acids: CASWMGGRQPQHF.

The rearrangement links TRBV2 to TRBJ2-1; 11 bases fit TRBD2. The CDR3 has 15 amino acids. CDR1 is SNHLY and CDR2 is FYNNEI in the germline V gene. Trimming removed 8 bases from V and 3 bases from J; junction bases left unmatched: 6. The CDR3 DNA reads as TGTGCCAGCGGTCGGGGGACTAGCGGCTACAATGAGCAGTTCTTC. Translating it yields CASGRGTSGYNEQFF. Complete variable domain (other parts from reference TRBV2 and TRBJ2-1): EPEVTQTPSHQVTQMGQEVILRCVPISNHLYFYWYRQILGQKVEFLVSFYNNEISEKSEIFDDQFSVERPDGSNFTLKIRSTKLEDSAMYFCASGRGTSGYNEQFFGPGTRLTVL.

This sequence joins TRBV27 and TRBJ2-4, with TRBD2 as a possible D gene (7 bases). This CDR3 comprises 16 residues. The V and J ends lost 4 bases and 2 bases respectively, with 15 bases between them. Germline assignment: CDR1 MNHEY and CDR2 SMNVEV (reference sequence). The CDR3 nucleotides read TGTGCCAGCAGTTCATTCGCGGGGGCGTCCAAAAACATTCAGTACTTC. Protein product: CASSSFAGASKNIQYF.

V is TRBV5-3 and J is TRBJ1-4; D remains unclear. TRBV5-3 is labeled an ORF, and its function is uncertain. The CDR3 runs to 13 residues. V lost 2 bases and J 4 bases, leaving 6 bases between the germline ends. The DNA of the CDR3 is TGTGCCAGAAGCTTCGACTATAATGAAAAACTGTTTTTT. Its protein is CARSFDYNEKLFF.

The chain has TRBV11-1 and TRBJ1-1, with D unclear. CDR1 SGHAT and CDR2 FQDESV come from the germline V gene (reference sequence). CDR3 length: 12 amino acids. V gave up 5 bases and J gave up 11 bases, with 15 bases separating them. CDR3 bases: TGTGCCAGCAGCCCCCGCGGGAGGGTGGCTTTCTTT. As protein: CASSPRGRVAFF.

This chain connects TRBV9 to TRBJ2-3, with D perhaps matching TRBD1 (6 bases). V was trimmed by 2 bases and J by 4 bases, leaving 17 bases between them. This CDR3 is 16 amino acids long. Looked up from germline, CDR1 is SGDLS and CDR2 is YYNGEE. The CDR3 DNA is TGTGCCAGCAGCGTCGGTACAGGGCGTTTCGCAGATACGCAGTATTTT. Translating it yields CASSVGTGRFADTQYF.

This rearrangement joins TRBV5-1 to TRBJ2-3; either TRBD1 or TRBD2 may supply D (7 bases each). With 3 bases removed from V and 5 bases from J, the gap between germline ends came to 22 bases. CDR1 and CDR2 from the germline V gene are SGHRS and YFSETQ. CDR3 length: 17 residues. The CDR3 bases are TGCGCCAGCAGCTACGAGGTCAGGGGGGGTGCGGTAGATACGCAGTATTTT. It specifies CASSYEVRGGAVDTQYF.

This clone is a singleton in its sample. CDR3 protein: CASSLYGRGGSPLHF. CDR3 sequence (DNA): TGCGCCAGCAGCTTGTACGGCAGGGGAGGTTCACCCCTCCACTTT. The genes are TRBV5-1 and TRBJ1-6, with D possibly being TRBD1 (6 bases). There are 15 residues in the CDR3. V was cut by 1 base and J by 9 bases, with 14 bases left in between. CDR1 is SGHRS, CDR2 YFSETQ, per germline.

The chain combines TRBV7-6 with TRBJ2-1, with D tentatively TRBD1 or TRBD2 (7 bases each). There are 14 residues in the CDR3. Germline CDR1 and CDR2: SGHVS and FNYEAQ. The V and J ends lost 5 bases and 8 bases respectively, with 16 bases between them. The DNA of the CDR3 is TGTGCCAGCAGCCCCAGGGGGGGTGGGGATGAGCAGTTCTTC. Translating gives CASSPRGGGDEQFF.

In nucleotides, the CDR3 is TGTGCCAGCAGGGAGGGGGCTGAAGCTTTCTTT. It translates to CASREGAEAFF. The J gene is TRBJ1-1, the V gene TRBV6-5, with D possibly matching TRBD1 (6 bases). This CDR3 comprises 11 residues. Trimming stripped 6 bases from V and 6 bases from J, with 8 bases between. CDR1 and CDR2 from the germline V gene are MNHEY and SVGAGI.

The sample holds one count of this clone. The chain combines TRBV5-1 with TRBJ1-1, with a possible D match to TRBD1 (5 bases). This CDR3 has 15 residues. CDR1 is SGHRS and CDR2 is YFSETQ in the germline V gene. Trimming removed 4 bases from V and 6 bases from J, with 19 bases in between. DNA of the CDR3: TGCGCCAGCAGCACTTACACCCAGGGAGCTTCTGAAGCTTTCTTT. Its translation: CASSTYTQGASEAFF. Filled out from reference TRBV5-1 and TRBJ1-1, the complete variable domain reads KAGVTQTPRYLIKTRGQQVTLSCSPISGHRSVSWYQQTPGQGLQFLFEYFSETQRNKGNFPGRFSGRQFSNSRSEMNVSTLELGDSALYLCASSTYTQGASEAFFGQGTRLTVV.

The chain combines TRBV27 with TRBJ1-2, with 7 bases matching TRBD1. CDR3 length: 16 residues. With V trimmed by 3 bases and J by 2 bases, 9 bases remained unmatched. The germline V gene has CDR1 MNHEY and CDR2 SMNVEV (reference sequence). CDR3 in DNA: TGTGCCAGCAGTTTCCACAAGAACAGGGGAAACTATGGCTACACCTTC. Its translation is CASSFHKNRGNYGYTF.

V gene TRBV29-1 combines with J gene TRBJ1-2; D uncertain. The germline gives CDR1 SQVTM, CDR2 ANQGSEA. Between the trimmed V and J ends, which lost 3 bases and 4 bases, there was a span of 12 bases. The CDR3 runs to 13 residues. CDR3 DNA sequence: TGCAGCGTTGAGCAACGAGCGACCTATGGCTACACCTTC. This sequence encodes CSVEQRATYGYTF. Looking up the rest from reference TRBV29-1 and TRBJ1-2 gives the full variable domain: SAVISQKPSRDICQRGTSLTIQCQVDSQVTMMFWYRQQPGQSLTLIATANQGSEATYESGFVIDKFPISRPNLTFSTLTVSNMSPEDSSIYLCSVEQRATYGYTFGSGTRLTVV.